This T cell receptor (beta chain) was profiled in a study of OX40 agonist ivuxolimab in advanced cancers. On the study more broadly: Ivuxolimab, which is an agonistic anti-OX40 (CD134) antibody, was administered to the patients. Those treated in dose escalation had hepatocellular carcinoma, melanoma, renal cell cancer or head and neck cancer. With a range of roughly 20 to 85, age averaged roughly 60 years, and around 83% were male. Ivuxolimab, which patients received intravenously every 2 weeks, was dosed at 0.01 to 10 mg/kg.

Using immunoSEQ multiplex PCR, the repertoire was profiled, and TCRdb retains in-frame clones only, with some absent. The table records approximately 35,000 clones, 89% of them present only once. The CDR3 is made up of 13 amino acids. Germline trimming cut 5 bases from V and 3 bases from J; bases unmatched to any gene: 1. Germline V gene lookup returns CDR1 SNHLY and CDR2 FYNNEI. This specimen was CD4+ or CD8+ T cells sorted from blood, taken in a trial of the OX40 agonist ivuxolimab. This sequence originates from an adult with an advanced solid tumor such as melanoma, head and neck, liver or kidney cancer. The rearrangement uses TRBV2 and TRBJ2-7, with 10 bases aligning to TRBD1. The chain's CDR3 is CASSWTGGYEQYF. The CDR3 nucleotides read TGTGCCAGCAGTTGGACAGGGGGCTACGAGCAGTACTTC.